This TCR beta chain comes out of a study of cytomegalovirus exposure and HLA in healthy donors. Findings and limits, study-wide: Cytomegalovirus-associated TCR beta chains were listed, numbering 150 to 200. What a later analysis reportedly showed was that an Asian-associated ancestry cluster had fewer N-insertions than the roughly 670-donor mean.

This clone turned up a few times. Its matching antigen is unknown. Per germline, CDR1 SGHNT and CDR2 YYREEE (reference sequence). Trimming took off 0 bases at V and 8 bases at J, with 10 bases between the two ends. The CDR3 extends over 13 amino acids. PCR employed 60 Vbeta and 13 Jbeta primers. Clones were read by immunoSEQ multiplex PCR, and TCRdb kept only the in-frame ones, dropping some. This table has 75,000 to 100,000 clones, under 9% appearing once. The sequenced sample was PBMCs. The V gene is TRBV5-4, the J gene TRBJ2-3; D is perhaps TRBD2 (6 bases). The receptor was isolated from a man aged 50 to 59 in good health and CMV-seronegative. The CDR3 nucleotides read TGTGCCAGCAGCTTGGAGGAGGGCCGTACGCAGTATTTT. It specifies CASSLEEGRTQYF.